This TCR beta chain derives from a study of blood T cell repertoires in COVID-19 (TCRdb year 2020). Describing the broader study: Samples from collaborators originated in the United States, Italy and Spain and spanned both the acute and convalescent phases of COVID-19. The material from the prospective study consisted of cDNA or gDNA derived from T cells, B-cell-depleted T cells, or PBMCs. The dataset comprised deeply sampled blood TCRbeta repertoires from subjects exposed to, actively infected with, or recovered from COVID-19. The repertoires were released in a freely available public database intended as a resource for research on the immune response to SARS-CoV-2. The samples were drawn from the first 160 participants of the ongoing ImmuneRACE study and from over 950 subjects provided by 6 global collaborators. The sample metadata nearly always contained a de-identified subject ID, COVID-19 status, age in years and sex. Where available, HLA class I and class II types were taken from metadata supplied by the sample provider and were not determined by assay-based typing.

As regards this clone: It lacks a known antigen. Base quality data are lacking; no much larger clone is found one base away.

Collaborating institutions collected whole blood in K2EDTA tubes following their own protocols. Collaborator samples were shipped for TCRbeta analysis as frozen whole blood, isolated PBMCs, or DNA extracted from either sample type. Here is what the overall study found, with its caveats: How much clinical and demographic metadata was included differed by source and by participant, and the metadata was provided uncurated.

The immunoSEQ Assay, a bias-controlled multiplex PCR, was used to amplify TCRbeta CDR3 regions from genomic DNA. Under the source paper's analysis protocol: The number of nucleated cells in each sample was estimated by amplification of reference gene primers within the assay. To quantify the absolute abundance of each unique TCRbeta CDR3 rearrangement, sequence reads were collapsed and filtered. Productive Simpson clonality was computed per sample as the square root of Simpson's diversity index over productive rearrangements. The source is immuneACCESS, and TCRdb retained only in-frame sequences with V and J called. Part of the clones is not carried over; for the studies checked, unresolved V genes explain less than half of this, and the remainder is unexplained. From that table come the V and J calls and clone size; the DNA was used to work out D and trimming. The sample yields 220,000 or so clones; around 80% were counted once. Roughly 21% of the sample belongs to the ten largest clones.

The germline V gene supplies CDR1 SGDLS and CDR2 YYNGEE. Germline trimming: 3 bases from V, 7 bases from J; junction bases outside gene matches: 2. From its cysteine to its phenylalanine, the CDR3 spans 15 amino acids. Of the read, only the CDR3 DNA is kept; its 45 bases are in frame from base 1. The clonotype originates from a man aged 25 to 45 with active or convalescent COVID-19. Sequenced input: peripheral blood. Rearrangement joined TRBV9 to TRBJ2-1; the central 15 bases match TRBD2. Read as DNA, the sequence is TGTGCCAGCAGCGGAGGACTAGCGGGAGGGAATGAGCAGTTCTTC. Translated, it reads CASSGGLAGGNEQFF.